Below are 9 T cell receptor beta chains sequenced from a single sample in a study of shared clonotypes between healthy human individuals (TCRdb year 2020). CD8 naive samples were obtained by positive selection for CCR7 among CD45RO-negative cells, yielding a CD45RA+CCR7+ population from which TemRA cells were excluded. The library was built by means of the immunoSEQ multiplex PCR assay. As stored in TCRdb, this immuneACCESS dataset retains in-frame rearrangements with V and J assigned. A fraction of the clones does not appear; measured against another copy, unresolved V genes explain less than half of the discrepancy, and the remainder lacks a known reason. The sample table holds some 740,000 clones, of which about 91% were seen once. About 25% of the sample is in the top ten clones. Sample: naive CD8+ T cells sorted from blood. The cell subset or site label, read with the paper, signifies: CD45RA+CCR7+. All receptors come from a man aged 25-45 years in good health.

The chain joins TRBV9 to TRBJ1-1; 8 bases align to TRBD1. Trimming removed 2 bases from V and 5 bases from J; junction bases left unmatched: 2. Looked up from germline, CDR1 is SGDLS and CDR2 is YYNGEE. This CDR3 region has 13 residues. The CDR3 protein is CASSVTGETEAFF. The CDR3 bases are TGTGCCAGCAGCGTGACAGGGGAGACTGAAGCTTTCTTT.

A remark on this clone: Germline is not matched at one junction end, which may reflect a read error. The chain is built from TRBV28 and TRBJ2-5; TRBD2 matches at 7 bases. Germline V lookup: CDR1 MDHEN, CDR2 SYDVKM. This CDR3 is 14 amino acids long. Here the CDR3 reads CASRSGTREEPQYF. DNA for the CDR3: TGTGCCAGCCGCAGCGGGACGAGAGAAGAGCCCCAGTACTTC.

This clone was seen more than once but under ten times. This sequence joins TRBV9 and TRBJ1-2; the D gene is possibly TRBD1 (6 bases). This CDR3 has 15 amino acids. CDR1 is SGDLS and CDR2 is YYNGEE in the germline V gene. V was clipped by 4 bases and J by 5 bases, with 18 bases between them. The CDR3 region is CASSIRTETQYGYTF. CDR3 coding DNA: TGTGCCAGCAGCATTCGGACAGAGACTCAATATGGCTACACCTTC.

The gene calls are TRBV18 and TRBJ2-5; 12 bases line up with TRBD1. The CDR3 is 18 residues long. After removal of 3 bases from V and 3 bases from J, the junction contained 11 bases not matched to a gene. Germline V CDR1 and CDR2: KGHSH, LQKENI. CDR3 loop: CASSPGTGGIESEETQYF. CDR3 nucleotides: TGTGCCAGCTCACCTGGGACAGGGGGCATAGAGAGTGAAGAGACCCAGTACTTC.

This chain connects TRBV10-3 to TRBJ1-5; possible D gene TRBD1, 5 bases. V was pared by 2 bases and J by 2 bases, with 7 bases between. CDR3 size: 14 residues. Germline CDR1 ENHRY, CDR2 SYGVKD. The CDR3 spells CAISEETGNQPQHF. CDR3 in DNA: TGTGCCATCAGTGAGGAGACAGGCAATCAGCCCCAGCATTTT.

In the case of this clone: This same CDR3 is encoded by further DNA sequences in the sample. V and J are TRBV28 and TRBJ2-7; 9 bases are a match to TRBD2. Looked up from germline, CDR1 is MDHEN and CDR2 is SYDVKM. The CDR3 covers 15 residues. The V and J ends lost 4 bases and 1 base, in that order; junction bases with no gene match: 5. The CDR3 nucleotides are TGTGCCAGCAGTTCGTTAGCGGGGGATTCCTACGAGCAGTACTTC. Translated, it gives CASSSLAGDSYEQYF.

The V call is TRBV11-2, the J call TRBJ2-1; TRBD2 matches at 14 bases. This CDR3 comprises 19 residues. V shed 2 bases, J shed 1 base, and the junction held 7 bases outside the gene matches. From germline, CDR1 is SGHAT and CDR2 FQNNGV. The CDR3 spells CASSLSGTSGSGSYNEQFF. CDR3 nucleotide sequence: TGTGCCAGCAGCTTAAGTGGGACTAGCGGGAGTGGTTCCTACAATGAGCAGTTCTTC.

The V call is TRBV5-5, the J call TRBJ2-6; D may be TRBD1 (5 bases). CDR1 and CDR2 from the germline V gene are SGHKS and YYEKEE (reference sequence). With 6 bases removed from V and 0 bases from J, the gap between germline ends came to 10 bases. The CDR3 is 15 residues long. The CDR3 sequence: CASTWGDSGANVLTF. CDR3 sequence (DNA): TGTGCCAGCACCTGGGGCGACTCTGGGGCCAACGTCCTGACTTTC.

This clone showed up just once. This chain uses TRBV28 with TRBJ1-5; 9 nucleotides match TRBD1. Germline values: CDR1 MDHEN, CDR2 SYDVKM. V shed 4 bases, J shed 0 bases, and the junction held 4 bases outside the gene matches. The CDR3 contains 16 residues. This CDR3 reads CASSSGTGYSNQPQHF. The DNA for the CDR3 is TGTGCCAGCAGTTCAGGGACAGGGTATAGCAATCAGCCCCAGCATTTT.